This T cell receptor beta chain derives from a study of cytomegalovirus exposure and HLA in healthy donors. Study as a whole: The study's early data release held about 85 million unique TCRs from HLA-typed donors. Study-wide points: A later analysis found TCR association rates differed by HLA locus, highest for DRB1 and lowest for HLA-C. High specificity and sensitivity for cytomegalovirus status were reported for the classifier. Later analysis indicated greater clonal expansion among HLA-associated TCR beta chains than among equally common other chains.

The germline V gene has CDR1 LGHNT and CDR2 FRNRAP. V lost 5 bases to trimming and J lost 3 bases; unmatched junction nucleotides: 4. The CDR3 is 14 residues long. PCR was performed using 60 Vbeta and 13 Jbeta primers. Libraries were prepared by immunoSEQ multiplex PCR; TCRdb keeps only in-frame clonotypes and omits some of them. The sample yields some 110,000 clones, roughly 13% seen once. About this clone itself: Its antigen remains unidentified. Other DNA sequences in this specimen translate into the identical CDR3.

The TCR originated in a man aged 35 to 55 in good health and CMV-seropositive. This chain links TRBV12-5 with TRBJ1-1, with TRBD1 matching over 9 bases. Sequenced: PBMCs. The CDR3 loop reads CASGDRGGDTEAFF. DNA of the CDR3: TGTGCTAGTGGTGACAGGGGGGGGGACACTGAAGCTTTCTTT.